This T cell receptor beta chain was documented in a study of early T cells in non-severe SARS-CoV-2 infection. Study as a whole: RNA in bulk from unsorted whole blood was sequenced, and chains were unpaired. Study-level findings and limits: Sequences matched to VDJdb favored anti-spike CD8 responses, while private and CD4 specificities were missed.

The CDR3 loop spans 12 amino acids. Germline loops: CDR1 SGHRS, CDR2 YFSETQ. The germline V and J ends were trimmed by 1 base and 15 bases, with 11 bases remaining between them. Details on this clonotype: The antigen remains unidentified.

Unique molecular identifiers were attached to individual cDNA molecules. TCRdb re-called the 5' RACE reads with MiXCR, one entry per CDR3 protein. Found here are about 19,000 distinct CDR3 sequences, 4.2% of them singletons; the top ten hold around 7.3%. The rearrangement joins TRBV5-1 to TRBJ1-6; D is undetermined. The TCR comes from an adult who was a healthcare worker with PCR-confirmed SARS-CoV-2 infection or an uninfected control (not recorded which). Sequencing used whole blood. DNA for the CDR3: TGCGCCAGCAGCTTGAAAGGCGAGTACCTCCACTTT. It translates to CASSLKGEYLHF.